This T cell receptor beta chain originates from a study of neurological immune-mediated disorders. Study summary: Disease course was recorded as relapsing-remitting for roughly 30 and secondary progressive for about 8.5% of the roughly 34 multiple sclerosis patients.

This clonotype was recorded many times. The target antigen is unknown. Study-level results: HTLV-1-associated myelopathy had the most TCR clonal expansion, whereas multiple sclerosis had the least (lower than in healthy controls).

In TCRdb, the 5' RACE reads were re-called with MiXCR into one record per CDR3 protein. The sample records 40,000 to 55,000 distinct CDR3 sequences, roughly 3.2% being singletons. The unsorted libraries were produced from 2 million PBMCs held at -80 C. This CDR3 comprises 14 residues. V lost 5 bases and J lost 7, with 14 bases in between. Germline CDR1 is MNHNS and CDR2 is SASEGT. This chain joins TRBV6-1 and TRBJ1-4; TRBD1 is a possible D gene (5 bases). The sequence was obtained from a woman aged 45 to 65 with multiple sclerosis. The sample comprised PBMCs. The CDR3 bases are TGTGCCAGCAGTCGCACAGCGGGGGGTGAAAAACTGTTTTTT. This codes for CASSRTAGGEKLFF.